This T cell receptor (beta chain) was retrieved from a study of cytomegalovirus exposure and HLA in healthy donors. Donors sampled were nominally healthy, though unrecorded immune exposures were likely. Researchers ran the PCR with 60 Vbeta and 13 Jbeta primers. Data came from immunoSEQ multiplex PCR; TCRdb stores just in-frame clones and leaves some out. Of a few hundred thousand clones listed, 84% are singletons. V lost 3 bases, J lost 0 bases, and 14 bases lay in between. Germline V gives CDR1 KGHSH, CDR2 LQKENI. The CDR3 covers 16 residues. The table lists this clone with a count of one. Sample: PBMCs. J is TRBJ1-1 and V is TRBV18, with a weak D call TRBD1 (6 bases). The receptor was derived from a woman aged 40 to 55 in good health and CMV-seropositive. The CDR3 bases are TGTGCCAGCTCACCGTCTCAACAGGGACTGAACACTGAAGCTTTCTTT. Residues: CASSPSQQGLNTEAFF. The full variable domain, rest sourced from reference TRBV18 and TRBJ1-1, is NAGVMQNPRHLVRRRGQEARLRCSPMKGHSHVYWYRQLPEEGLKFMVYLQKENIIDESGMPKERFSAEFPKEGPSILRIQQVVRGDSAAYFCASSPSQQGLNTEAFFGQGTRLTVV.